One sample yielded the 17 T cell receptor beta chains listed below, sequenced in a study of Ad26.COV2.S vaccination and SARS-CoV-2 variants. Specified treatment: roughly 18 received Ad26.COV2.S at low or high dose, single or two shots; roughly 5 received placebo; per-sample allocation not given. Specimen acquisition occurred on day 63 following the initial vaccine or placebo injection. Here immunoSEQ multiplex PCR was the method, and the copy in TCRdb shows in-frame clones only, minus some. The table shows some 640,000 clones, with around 90% occurring only once. The sequencing used peripheral blood, collected in a trial of Ad26.COV2.S vaccine versus placebo. These TCRs come from a person between 18 and 60 years old who received the Ad26.COV2.S COVID-19 vaccine or a placebo.

J is TRBJ2-7 and V is TRBV6-5; TRBD1 matches 8 bases. CDR3 length equals 16 residues. Germline assignment: CDR1 MNHEY and CDR2 SVGAGI. Trimming took 0 bases from V and 0 from J; bases not matched to a gene: 4. For the CDR3, the DNA is TGTGCCAGCAGTTACTCGTTGACAGGGGCCTCCTACGAGCAGTACTTC. This gives the protein CASSYSLTGASYEQYF.

The chain couples TRBV11-3 to TRBJ1-1, with TRBD1 matching over 7 bases. This CDR3 comprises 15 residues. The germline V gene has CDR1 SGHNT and CDR2 YENEEA. Unmatched junction bases numbered 7, after V lost 5 bases and J lost 1 base. The CDR3 nucleotides are TGTGCCAGCAGCGAACAGACAGGGCCGAACACTGAAGCTTTCTTT. Translation gives CASSEQTGPNTEAFF.

The chain employs TRBV10-2 and TRBJ2-2, with TRBD2 identical over 14 bases. Trimming removed 6 bases from V and 0 bases from J; junction bases left unmatched: 9. Germline-derived CDR1 and CDR2 are WSHSY and SAAADI. CDR3 size: 19 residues. The CDR3 is CASRGLAGEVQANTGELFF. As DNA, the CDR3 is TGCGCCAGCAGGGGACTAGCGGGAGAAGTACAGGCGAACACCGGGGAGCTGTTTTTT.

This clone was detected only once. CDR3 sequence (DNA): TGTGCCAGCAGCCAACGGGGGGCCCAAGAGACCCAGTACTTC. This codes for CASSQRGAQETQYF. This chain joins TRBV5-6 and TRBJ2-5; maybe TRBD2 (7 bases). Germline CDR1 reads SGHDT; CDR2 reads YYEEEE. V dropped 4 bases and J dropped 1 base, with 11 bases sitting between them. The length of the CDR3 is 14 residues.

The chain employs TRBV7-9 and TRBJ2-5, with 7 positions matching TRBD1. The trim removed 5 bases at V and 3 bases at J, leaving 9 bases unmatched. The CDR3 consists of 15 residues. Germline V gene lookup returns CDR1 SEHNR and CDR2 FQNEAQ (reference sequence). CDR3 sequence: CASSVRDRKEETQYF. In DNA form, the CDR3 reads TGTGCCAGCAGCGTCCGGGACAGAAAAGAAGAGACCCAGTACTTC. Filled out from reference TRBV7-9 and TRBJ2-5, the complete variable domain reads DTGVSQNPRHKITKRGQNVTFRCDPISEHNRLYWYRQTLGQGPEFLTYFQNEAQLEKSRLLSDRFSAERPKGSFSTLEIQRTEQGDSAMYLCASSVRDRKEETQYFGPGTRLLVL.

For this clone: At one end the junction does not follow the germline gene, possibly because of a read error. V is TRBV7-7 and J is TRBJ2-1; 10 bases agree with TRBD2. This CDR3 has 15 amino acids. In germline, CDR1 is SSHAT, CDR2 FNYEAQ (reference sequence). The CDR3 DNA is TGTGCTAGCAGCTTAGGGCTAGCGGGAGTGAATGAGCAGTTCTTC. Amino acid sequence: CASSLGLAGVNEQFF.

The V gene is TRBV19, the J gene TRBJ1-1, with 7 bases fitting TRBD1. Germline-derived CDR1 and CDR2 are LNHDA and SQIVND (reference sequence). This CDR3 spans 14 amino acids. V gave up 5 bases and J gave up 1 base; unmatched junction bases: 4. CDR3 nucleotides: TGTGCCAGTAGTCCCCGGGACAGGAACACTGAAGCTTTCTTT. As protein: CASSPRDRNTEAFF.

This rearrangement joins TRBV7-2 to TRBJ2-3; 8 bases fit TRBD2. Trimming at V came to 5 bases and at J to 4 bases, leaving 11 bases not matched to a gene. Germline-derived CDR1 and CDR2 are SGHTA and FQGNSA. This CDR3 has 16 amino acids. CDR3 in amino acids: CASSLVAGGVADTQYF. CDR3 nucleotide sequence: TGTGCCAGCAGCCTTGTGGCGGGGGGCGTGGCAGATACGCAGTATTTT. Supplemented by reference TRBV7-2 and TRBJ2-3, the full variable domain reads GAGVSQSPSNKVTEKGKDVELRCDPISGHTALYWYRQSLGQGLEFLIYFQGNSAPDKSGLPSDRFSAERTGGSVSTLTIQRTQQEDSAVYLCASSLVAGGVADTQYFGPGTRLTVL.

This chain joins TRBV12-3 or TRBV12-4 and TRBJ2-1, with a possible D match to TRBD2 (5 bases). Deletions cut 5 bases from V and 9 bases from J, with 14 bases between. The length of the CDR3 is 13 residues. Here the CDR3 DNA reads TGTGCCAGCAGTCAAATAATACGGGGTGAGCAGTTCTTC. Translation gives CASSQIIRGEQFF.

The chain couples TRBV9 to TRBJ1-2, with 9 bases aligning to TRBD1. The CDR3 has 14 amino acids. The V gene's germline CDR1 is SGDLS and CDR2 YYNGEE. V trimming: 1 base; J trimming: 4 bases; junction bases outside the gene matches: 2. In DNA, the CDR3 is TGTGCCAGCAGCGTAACGGGACAGGGCTATGGCTACACCTTC. Protein product: CASSVTGQGYGYTF.

This sequence joins TRBV10-1 and TRBJ2-3, with 9 bases matching TRBD2. The length of the CDR3 is 14 residues. The V gene's germline CDR1 is WNHNN and CDR2 SYGVQD (reference sequence). J was trimmed by 2 bases and V by 5 bases; bases with no gene match: 2. The CDR3 bases are TGCGCCAGCAGTCGACTAGCGGACACAGATACGCAGTATTTT. It codes for CASSRLADTDTQYF.

The chain uses TRBV6-5 and TRBJ1-4; maybe TRBD1 (5 bases). The ends were cut back, 5 bases at V and 6 bases at J, with 13 bases in the middle. Germline V lookup: CDR1 MNHEY, CDR2 SVGAGI. CDR3 length: 14 residues. This chain's CDR3 is CASSTQGLDEKLFF. The CDR3 nucleotides read TGTGCCAGCAGTACCCAGGGTTTGGATGAAAAACTGTTTTTT.

V is TRBV9 and J is TRBJ2-5, with D perhaps being TRBD1 or TRBD2 (6 bases each). The germline gives CDR1 SGDLS, CDR2 YYNGEE. Trimming cost V 0 bases and J 8 bases, with 20 bases left between them. CDR3 size: 16 residues. The CDR3 region has the DNA TGTGCCAGCAGCGTAGCTGAGGGGGGCCACCGAGGAACCCAGTACTTC. This translates into CASSVAEGGHRGTQYF.

The chain is built from TRBV6-5 and TRBJ2-7; 10 bases line up with TRBD2. Germline-derived CDR1 and CDR2 are MNHEY and SVGAGI. V dropped 6 bases and J dropped 11; count of bases not matched to a gene: 7. There are 12 residues in the CDR3. In nucleotides, the CDR3 is TGTGCCAGCAGCGGACTAGCGGCGTCGGAGTACTTC. Translating gives CASSGLAASEYF.

The chain links TRBV5-1 to TRBJ2-7, with D hard to call. Deletions cut 4 bases from V and 3 bases from J, with 8 bases between. The germline gives CDR1 SGHRS, CDR2 YFSETQ. The CDR3 has 12 residues. This chain's CDR3 is CASSPPDYEQYF. The CDR3 DNA reads as TGCGCCAGCAGCCCCCCAGACTACGAGCAGTACTTC.

The chain has TRBV6-2 or TRBV6-3 and TRBJ1-5; the D gene is possibly TRBD1 (5 bases). Germline-derived CDR1 and CDR2 are MNHEY and SVGEGT. CDR3 length: 15 amino acids. Between the trimmed V and J ends, which lost 4 bases and 5 bases, there was a span of 15 bases. Here the CDR3 reads CASSFLWGSDQPQHF. CDR3 coding DNA: TGTGCCAGCAGTTTTCTTTGGGGGAGCGATCAGCCCCAGCATTTT.

The chain carries TRBV4-2 and TRBJ2-3; 11 bases line up with TRBD2. Unmatched junction bases numbered 7, after V lost 3 bases and J lost 5 bases. CDR1 is LGHNA and CDR2 is YNFKEQ in the germline V gene. This CDR3 comprises 16 residues. DNA for the CDR3: TGTGCCAGCAGCCAGGTTACTAGCGGGGGCAGAGATACGCAGTATTTT. It is translated as CASSQVTSGGRDTQYF.